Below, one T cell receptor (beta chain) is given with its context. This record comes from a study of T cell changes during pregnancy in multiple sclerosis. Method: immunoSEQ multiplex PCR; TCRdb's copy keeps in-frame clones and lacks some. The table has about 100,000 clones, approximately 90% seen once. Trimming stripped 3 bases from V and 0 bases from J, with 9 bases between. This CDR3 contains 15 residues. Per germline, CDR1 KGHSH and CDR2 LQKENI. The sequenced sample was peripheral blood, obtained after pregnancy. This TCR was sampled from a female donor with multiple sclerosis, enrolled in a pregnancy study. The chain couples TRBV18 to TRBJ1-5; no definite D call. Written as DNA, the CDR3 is TGTGCCAGCTCACCGGGCAGGAATAGCAATCAGCCCCAGCATTTT. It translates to CASSPGRNSNQPQHF.